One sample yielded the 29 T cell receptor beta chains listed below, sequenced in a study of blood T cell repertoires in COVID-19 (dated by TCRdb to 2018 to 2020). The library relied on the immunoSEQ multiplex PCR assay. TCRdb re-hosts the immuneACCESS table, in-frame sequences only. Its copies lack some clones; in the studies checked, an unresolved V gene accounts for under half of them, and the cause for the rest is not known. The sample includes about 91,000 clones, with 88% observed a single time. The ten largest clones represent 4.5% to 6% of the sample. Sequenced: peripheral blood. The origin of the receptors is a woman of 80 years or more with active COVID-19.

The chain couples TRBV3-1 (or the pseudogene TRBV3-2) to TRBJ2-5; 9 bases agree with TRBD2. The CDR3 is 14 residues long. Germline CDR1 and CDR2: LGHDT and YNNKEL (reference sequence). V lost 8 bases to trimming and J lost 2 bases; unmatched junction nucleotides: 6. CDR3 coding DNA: TGTGCCAGCCGCCTTGCGGGAGGGCAAGAGACCCAGTACTTC. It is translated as CASRLAGGQETQYF.

The CDR3, as DNA: TGCGCCAGCAGCCCCGGGACAGGGGGCTCCCGAGCGGCCAAAAACATTCAGTACTTC. Translating it yields CASSPGTGGSRAAKNIQYF. The chain links TRBV4-1 to TRBJ2-4; TRBD1 matches 12 bases. Per germline, CDR1 MGHRA and CDR2 YSYEKL. CDR3 size: 19 residues. V trimming: 4 bases; J trimming: 1 base; junction bases outside the gene matches: 11.

The CDR3 sequence: CASSIGGGDEQYF. The CDR3 DNA reads TGTGCCAGTAGTATTGGAGGGGGCGACGAGCAGTACTTC. This sequence joins TRBV19 and TRBJ2-7; a possible D gene is TRBD1 (7 bases). This CDR3 has 13 residues. The germline CDR1 and CDR2 sequences are LNHDA and SQIVND (reference sequence). Trimming took off 3 bases at V and 5 bases at J, with 11 bases between the two ends.

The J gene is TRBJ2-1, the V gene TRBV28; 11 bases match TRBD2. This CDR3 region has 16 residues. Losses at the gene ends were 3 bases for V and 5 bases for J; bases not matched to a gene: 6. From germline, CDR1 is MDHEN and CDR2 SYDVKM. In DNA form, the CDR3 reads TGTGCCAGCAGTTTTGAAAGACTAGCGGGAAACAATGAGCAGTTCTTC. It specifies CASSFERLAGNNEQFF.

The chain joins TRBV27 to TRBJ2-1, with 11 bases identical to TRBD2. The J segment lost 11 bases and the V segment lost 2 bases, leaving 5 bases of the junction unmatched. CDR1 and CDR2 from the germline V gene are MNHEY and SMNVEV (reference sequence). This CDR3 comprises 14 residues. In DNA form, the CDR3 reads TGTGCCAGCAGTTTAGTTCGACTAGCGGGGCAGCAGTTCTTC. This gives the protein CASSLVRLAGQQFF.

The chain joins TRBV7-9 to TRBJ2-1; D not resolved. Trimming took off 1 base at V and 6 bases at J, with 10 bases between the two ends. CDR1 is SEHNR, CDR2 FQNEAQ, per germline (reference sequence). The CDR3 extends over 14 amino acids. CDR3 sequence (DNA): TGTGCCAGCAGCTTAGGGGCAGACCTCAATGAGCAGTTCTTC. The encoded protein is CASSLGADLNEQFF.

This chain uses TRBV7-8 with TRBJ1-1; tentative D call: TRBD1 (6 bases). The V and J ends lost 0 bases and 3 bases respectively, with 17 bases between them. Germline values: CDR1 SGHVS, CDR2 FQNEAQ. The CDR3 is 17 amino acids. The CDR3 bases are TGTGCCAGCAGCTTAGCGGGTCTTGGGGGCTACTACACTGAAGCTTTCTTT. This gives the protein CASSLAGLGGYYTEAFF.

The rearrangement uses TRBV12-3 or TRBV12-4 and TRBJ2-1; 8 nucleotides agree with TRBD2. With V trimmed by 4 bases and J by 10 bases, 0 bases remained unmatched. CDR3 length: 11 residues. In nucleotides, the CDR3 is TGTGCCAGCAGTTCGGGAGGGGAGCAGTTCTTC. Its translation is CASSSGGEQFF.

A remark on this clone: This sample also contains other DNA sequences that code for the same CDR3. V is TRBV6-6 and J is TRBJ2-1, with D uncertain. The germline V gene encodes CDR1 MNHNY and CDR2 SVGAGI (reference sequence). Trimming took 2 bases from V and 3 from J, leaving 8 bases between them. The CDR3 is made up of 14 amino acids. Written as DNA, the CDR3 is TGTGCCAGCAGTTACCGCACAGACTACAATGAGCAGTTCTTC. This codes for CASSYRTDYNEQFF.

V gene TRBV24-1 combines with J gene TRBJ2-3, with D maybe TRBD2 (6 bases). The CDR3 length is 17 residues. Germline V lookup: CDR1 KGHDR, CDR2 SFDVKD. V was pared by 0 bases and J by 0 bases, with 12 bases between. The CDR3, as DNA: TGTGCCACCAGTGATTTGGCAACGGGAGCTAGCACAGATACGCAGTATTTT. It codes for CATSDLATGASTDTQYF.

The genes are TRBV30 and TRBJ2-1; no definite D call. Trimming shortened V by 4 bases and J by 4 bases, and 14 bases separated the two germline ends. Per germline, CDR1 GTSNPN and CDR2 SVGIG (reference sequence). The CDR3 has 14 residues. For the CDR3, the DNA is TGTGCCTGGACCCACCCTAACCCTTACAATGAGCAGTTCTTC. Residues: CAWTHPNPYNEQFF.

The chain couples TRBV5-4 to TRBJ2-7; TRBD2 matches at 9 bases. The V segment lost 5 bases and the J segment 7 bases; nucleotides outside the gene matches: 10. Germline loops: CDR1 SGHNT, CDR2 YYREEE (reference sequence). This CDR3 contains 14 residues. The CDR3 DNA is TGTGCCAGCAGTTCTCAGCGGGAGGTACTGGAGCAGTACTTC. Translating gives CASSSQREVLEQYF.

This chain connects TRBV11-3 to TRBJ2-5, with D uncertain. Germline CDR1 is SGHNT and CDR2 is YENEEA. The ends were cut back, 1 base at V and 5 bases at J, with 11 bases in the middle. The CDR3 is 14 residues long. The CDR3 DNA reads TGTGCCAGCAGCTTAGGACATGATTCGGAGACCCAGTACTTC. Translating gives CASSLGHDSETQYF.

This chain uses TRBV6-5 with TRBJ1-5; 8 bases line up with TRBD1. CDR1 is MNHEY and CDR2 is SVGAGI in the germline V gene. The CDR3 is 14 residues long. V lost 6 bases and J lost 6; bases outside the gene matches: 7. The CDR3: CASSGQGVGQPQHF. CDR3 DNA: TGTGCCAGCAGCGGACAGGGAGTGGGTCAGCCCCAGCATTTT.

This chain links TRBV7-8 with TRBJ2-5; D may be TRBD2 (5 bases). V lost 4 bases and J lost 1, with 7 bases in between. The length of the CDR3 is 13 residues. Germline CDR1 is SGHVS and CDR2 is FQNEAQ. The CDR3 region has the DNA TGTGCCAGCAGCTCTGGACTCCAAGAGACCCAGTACTTC. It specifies CASSSGLQETQYF.

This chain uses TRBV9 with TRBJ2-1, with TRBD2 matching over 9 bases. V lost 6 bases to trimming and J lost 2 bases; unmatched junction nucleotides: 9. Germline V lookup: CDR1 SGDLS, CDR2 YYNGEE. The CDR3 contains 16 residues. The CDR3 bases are TGTGCCAGCACCCTTAGGGCTAGCGGGGCCTACAATGAGCAGTTCTTC. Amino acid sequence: CASTLRASGAYNEQFF.

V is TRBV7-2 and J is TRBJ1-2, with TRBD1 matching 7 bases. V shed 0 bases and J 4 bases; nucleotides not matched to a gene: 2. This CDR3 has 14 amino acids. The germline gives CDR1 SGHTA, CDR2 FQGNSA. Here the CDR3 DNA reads TGTGCCAGCAGCTTAGCGTGGGACAGCTATGGCTACACCTTC. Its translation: CASSLAWDSYGYTF. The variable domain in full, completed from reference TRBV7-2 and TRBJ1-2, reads GAGVSQSPSNKVTEKGKDVELRCDPISGHTALYWYRQSLGQGLEFLIYFQGNSAPDKSGLPSDRFSAERTGGSVSTLTIQRTQQEDSAVYLCASSLAWDSYGYTFGSGTRLTVV.

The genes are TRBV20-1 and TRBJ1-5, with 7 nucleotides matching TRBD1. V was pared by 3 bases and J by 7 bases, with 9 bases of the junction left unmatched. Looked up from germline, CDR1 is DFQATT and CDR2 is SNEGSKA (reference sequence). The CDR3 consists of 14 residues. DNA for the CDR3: TGCAGTGCTAGTCCGACAGGGAGGAACCAGCCCCAGCATTTT. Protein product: CSASPTGRNQPQHF.

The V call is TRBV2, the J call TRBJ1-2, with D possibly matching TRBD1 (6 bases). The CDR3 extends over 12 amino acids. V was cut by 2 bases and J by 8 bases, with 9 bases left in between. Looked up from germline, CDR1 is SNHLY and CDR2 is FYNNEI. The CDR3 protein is CASSENRDGYTF. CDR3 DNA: TGTGCCAGCAGTGAAAACAGGGACGGCTACACCTTC.

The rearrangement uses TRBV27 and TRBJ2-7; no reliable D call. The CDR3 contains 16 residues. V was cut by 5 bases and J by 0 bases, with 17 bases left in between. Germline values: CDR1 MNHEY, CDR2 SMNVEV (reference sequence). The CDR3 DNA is TGTGCCAGCAGTGTAACTCCCCCAGGTTACTCCTACGAGCAGTACTTC. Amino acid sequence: CASSVTPPGYSYEQYF.

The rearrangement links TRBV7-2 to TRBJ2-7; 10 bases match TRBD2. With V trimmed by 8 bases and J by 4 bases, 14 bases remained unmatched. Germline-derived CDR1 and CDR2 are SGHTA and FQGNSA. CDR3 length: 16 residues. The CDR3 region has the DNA TGTGCCAGCCGCTCGCATCCTAGCGGGAGTATTTACGAGCAGTACTTC. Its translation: CASRSHPSGSIYEQYF.

CDR3 region: CATSDPGLAGVDNEQFF. The CDR3 DNA is TGTGCCACCAGTGACCCGGGACTAGCGGGAGTCGACAATGAGCAGTTCTTC. This chain joins TRBV24-1 and TRBJ2-1; 14 nucleotides match TRBD2. V lost 4 bases to trimming and J lost 5 bases; unmatched junction nucleotides: 6. The length of the CDR3 is 17 residues. The germline V gene has CDR1 KGHDR and CDR2 SFDVKD.

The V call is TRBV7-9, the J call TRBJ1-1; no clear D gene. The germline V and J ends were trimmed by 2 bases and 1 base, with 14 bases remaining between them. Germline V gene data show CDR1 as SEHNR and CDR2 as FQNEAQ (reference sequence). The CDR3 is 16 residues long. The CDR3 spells CASSLPMSSRNTEAFF. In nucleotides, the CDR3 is TGTGCCAGCAGCTTACCGATGTCCTCTAGGAACACTGAAGCTTTCTTT.

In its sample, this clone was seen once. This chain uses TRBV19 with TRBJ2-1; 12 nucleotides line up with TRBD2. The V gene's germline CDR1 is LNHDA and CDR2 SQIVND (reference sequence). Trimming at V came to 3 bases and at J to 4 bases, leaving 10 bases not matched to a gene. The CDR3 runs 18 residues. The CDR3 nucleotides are TGTGCCAGTAGTATCCCTTTCCTAGCGGGAGGGCCATACAATGAGCAGTTCTTC. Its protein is CASSIPFLAGGPYNEQFF. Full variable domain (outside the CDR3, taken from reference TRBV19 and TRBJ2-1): DGGITQSPKYLFRKEGQNVTLSCEQNLNHDAMYWYRQDPGQGLRLIYYSQIVNDFQKGDIAEGYSVSREKKESFPLTVTSAQKNPTAFYLCASSIPFLAGGPYNEQFFGPGTRLTVL.

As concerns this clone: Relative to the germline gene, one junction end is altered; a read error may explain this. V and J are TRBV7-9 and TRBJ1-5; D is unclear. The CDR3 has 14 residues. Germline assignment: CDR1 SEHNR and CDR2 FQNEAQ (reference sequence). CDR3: CAGSLDPGNQPQHF. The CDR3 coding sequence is TGTGCCGGCAGCTTAGATCCGGGGAATCAGCCCCAGCATTTT.

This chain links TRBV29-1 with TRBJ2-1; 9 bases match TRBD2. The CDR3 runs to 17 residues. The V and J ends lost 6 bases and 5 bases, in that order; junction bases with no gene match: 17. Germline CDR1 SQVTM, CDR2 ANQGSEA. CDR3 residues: CSVGGGGSGRSNNEQFF. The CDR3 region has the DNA TGCAGCGTGGGGGGAGGGGGTAGCGGGAGATCCAACAATGAGCAGTTCTTC.

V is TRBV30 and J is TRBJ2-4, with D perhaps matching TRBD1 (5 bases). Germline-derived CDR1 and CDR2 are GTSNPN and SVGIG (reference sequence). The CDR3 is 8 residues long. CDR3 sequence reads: CGGPEPYF. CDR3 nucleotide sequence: TGTGGGGGCCCAGAGCCCTACTTC.

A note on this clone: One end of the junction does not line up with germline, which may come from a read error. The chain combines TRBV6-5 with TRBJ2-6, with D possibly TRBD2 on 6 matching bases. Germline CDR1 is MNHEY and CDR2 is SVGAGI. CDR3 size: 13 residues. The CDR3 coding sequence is TGTGCCAGCAGCAAGCCGGGGGTCAACGTCCTGACTTTC. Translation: CASSKPGVNVLTF.

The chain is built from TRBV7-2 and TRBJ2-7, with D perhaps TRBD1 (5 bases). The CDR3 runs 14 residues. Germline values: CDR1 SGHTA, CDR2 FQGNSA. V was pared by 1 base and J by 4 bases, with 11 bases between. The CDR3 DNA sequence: TGTGCCAGCAGCTTAGGCAGGGCCCGATACGAGCAGTACTTC. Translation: CASSLGRARYEQYF.